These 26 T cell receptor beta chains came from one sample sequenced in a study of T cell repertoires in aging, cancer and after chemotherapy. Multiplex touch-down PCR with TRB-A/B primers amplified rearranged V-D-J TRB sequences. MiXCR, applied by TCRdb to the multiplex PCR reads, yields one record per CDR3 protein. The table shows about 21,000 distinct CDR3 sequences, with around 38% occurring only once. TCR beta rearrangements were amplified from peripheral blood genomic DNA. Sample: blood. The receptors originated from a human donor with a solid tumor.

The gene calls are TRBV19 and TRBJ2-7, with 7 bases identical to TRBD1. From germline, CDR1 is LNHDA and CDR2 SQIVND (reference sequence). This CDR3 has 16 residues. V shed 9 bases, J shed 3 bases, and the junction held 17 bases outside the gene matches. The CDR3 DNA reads TGTGCCAGCACCCTGACAGGGAAGGCCCCTGTCTACGAGCAGTACTTC. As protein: CASTLTGKAPVYEQYF.

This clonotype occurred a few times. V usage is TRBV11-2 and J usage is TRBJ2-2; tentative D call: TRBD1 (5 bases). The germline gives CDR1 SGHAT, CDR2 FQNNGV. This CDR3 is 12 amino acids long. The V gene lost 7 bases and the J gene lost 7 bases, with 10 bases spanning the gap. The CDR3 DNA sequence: TGTGCCAGCACCGAAGGGGTCGGGGAGCTGTTTTTT. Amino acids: CASTEGVGELFF.

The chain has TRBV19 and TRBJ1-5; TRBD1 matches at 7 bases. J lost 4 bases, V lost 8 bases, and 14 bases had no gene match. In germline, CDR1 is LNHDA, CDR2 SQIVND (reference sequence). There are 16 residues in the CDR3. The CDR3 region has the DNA TGTGCCAGTCATTATAAACAGGGGTTTAGGAATCAGCCCCAGCATTTT. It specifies CASHYKQGFRNQPQHF.

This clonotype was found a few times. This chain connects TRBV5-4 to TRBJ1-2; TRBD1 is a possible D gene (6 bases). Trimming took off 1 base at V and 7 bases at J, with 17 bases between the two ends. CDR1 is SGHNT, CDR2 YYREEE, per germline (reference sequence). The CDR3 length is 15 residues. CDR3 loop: CASSLWGASRVGYTF. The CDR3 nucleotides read TGTGCCAGCAGCTTGTGGGGGGCATCTCGCGTTGGCTACACCTTC.

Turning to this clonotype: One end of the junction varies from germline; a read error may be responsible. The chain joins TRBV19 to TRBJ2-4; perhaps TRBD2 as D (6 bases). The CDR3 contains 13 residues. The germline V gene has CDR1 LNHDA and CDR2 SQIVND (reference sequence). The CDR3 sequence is CAGIKLAINIQYF. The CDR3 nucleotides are TGTGCCGGGATCAAACTAGCCATAAACATTCAGTACTTC.

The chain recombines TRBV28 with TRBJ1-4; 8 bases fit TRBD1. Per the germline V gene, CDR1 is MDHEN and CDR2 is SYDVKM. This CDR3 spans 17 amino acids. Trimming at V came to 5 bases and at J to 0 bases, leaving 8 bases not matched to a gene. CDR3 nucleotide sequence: TGTGCCAGCAGTGTGACAGGGGTTTTCGCAACTAATGAAAAACTGTTTTTT. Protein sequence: CASSVTGVFATNEKLFF.

The CDR3 bases are TGTGCCAGCAGTTTGGGCAGGGTAAAGCAGCCCCAGCATTTT. Residues: CASSLGRVKQPQHF. V usage is TRBV28 and J usage is TRBJ1-5; a weak D match, TRBD1 (5 bases). Germline values: CDR1 MDHEN, CDR2 SYDVKM. The CDR3 is 14 residues long. V lost 3 bases and J lost 7, with 13 bases in between.

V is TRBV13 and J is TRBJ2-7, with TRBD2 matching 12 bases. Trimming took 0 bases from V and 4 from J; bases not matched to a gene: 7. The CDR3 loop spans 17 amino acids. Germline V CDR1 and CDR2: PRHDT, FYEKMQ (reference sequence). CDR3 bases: TGTGCCAGCAGCTTAGGTCTAGCGGGAGGGCCTAGTTACGAGCAGTACTTC. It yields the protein CASSLGLAGGPSYEQYF.

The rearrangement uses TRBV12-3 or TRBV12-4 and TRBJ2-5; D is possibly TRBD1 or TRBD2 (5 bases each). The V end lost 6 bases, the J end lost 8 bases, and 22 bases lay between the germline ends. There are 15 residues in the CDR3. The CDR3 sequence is CASRDPRDGRKTQYF. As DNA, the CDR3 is TGTGCCAGCAGGGACCCCCGGGACGGCCGGAAAACCCAGTACTTC.

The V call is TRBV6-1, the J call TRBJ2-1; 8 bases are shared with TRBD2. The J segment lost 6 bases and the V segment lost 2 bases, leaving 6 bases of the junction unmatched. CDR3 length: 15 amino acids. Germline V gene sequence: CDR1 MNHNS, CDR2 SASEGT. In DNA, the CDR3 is TGTGCCAGCAGTGAACCAGGACTAGCCGGCAATGAGCAGTTCTTC. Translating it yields CASSEPGLAGNEQFF.

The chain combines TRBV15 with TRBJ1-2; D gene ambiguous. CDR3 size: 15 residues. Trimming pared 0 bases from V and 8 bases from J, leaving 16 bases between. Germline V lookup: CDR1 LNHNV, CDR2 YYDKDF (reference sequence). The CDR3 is CATSRDFAGYGGYTF. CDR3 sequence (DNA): TGTGCCACCAGCAGAGATTTTGCGGGGTACGGGGGCTACACCTTC.

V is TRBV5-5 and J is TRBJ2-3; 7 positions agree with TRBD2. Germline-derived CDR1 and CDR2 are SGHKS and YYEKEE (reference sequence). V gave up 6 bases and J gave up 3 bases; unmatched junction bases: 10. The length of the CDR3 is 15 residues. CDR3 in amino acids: CASTWMWGGTDTQYF. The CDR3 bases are TGTGCCAGCACTTGGATGTGGGGGGGAACAGATACGCAGTATTTT.

CDR3 in DNA: TGTGCCTGGAACCGGGACAGGGGTCCCGGGGAGCTGTTTTTT. It yields the protein CAWNRDRGPGELFF. The chain links TRBV30 to TRBJ2-2, with 10 bases fitting TRBD1. Germline V gene lookup returns CDR1 GTSNPN and CDR2 SVGIG (reference sequence). V trimming: 4 bases; J trimming: 6 bases; junction bases outside the gene matches: 5. This CDR3 region has 14 residues.

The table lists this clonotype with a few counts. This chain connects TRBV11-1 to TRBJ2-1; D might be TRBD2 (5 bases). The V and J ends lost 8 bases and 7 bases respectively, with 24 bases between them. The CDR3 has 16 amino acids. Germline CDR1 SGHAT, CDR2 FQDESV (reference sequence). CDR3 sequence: CASASDYAIEDNEQFF. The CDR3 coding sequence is TGTGCCAGCGCCTCAGACTACGCCATTGAAGATAATGAGCAGTTCTTC.

The CDR3 DNA sequence: TGTGCCACCAGTGGGACAGGGGGCAACTATGGCTACACCTTC. The encoded protein is CATSGTGGNYGYTF. V and J are TRBV24-1 and TRBJ1-2, with 11 nucleotides matching TRBD1. V shed 5 bases and J 2 bases; nucleotides not matched to a gene: 0. Germline values: CDR1 KGHDR, CDR2 SFDVKD. This CDR3 contains 14 residues.

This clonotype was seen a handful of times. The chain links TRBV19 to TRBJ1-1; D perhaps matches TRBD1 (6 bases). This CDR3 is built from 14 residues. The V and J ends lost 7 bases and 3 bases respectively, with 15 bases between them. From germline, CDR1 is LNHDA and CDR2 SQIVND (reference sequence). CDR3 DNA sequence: TGTGCCAGTACGAGACAGGTGAGGTACACTGAAGCTTTCTTT. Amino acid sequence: CASTRQVRYTEAFF.

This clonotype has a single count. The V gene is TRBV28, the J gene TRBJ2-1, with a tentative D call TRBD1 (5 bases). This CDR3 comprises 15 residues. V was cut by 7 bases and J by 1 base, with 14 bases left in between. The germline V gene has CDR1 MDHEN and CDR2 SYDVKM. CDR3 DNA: TGTGCCAGCAACCTTCGTGGGGCTTCCTACAATGAGCAGTTCTTC. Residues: CASNLRGASYNEQFF.

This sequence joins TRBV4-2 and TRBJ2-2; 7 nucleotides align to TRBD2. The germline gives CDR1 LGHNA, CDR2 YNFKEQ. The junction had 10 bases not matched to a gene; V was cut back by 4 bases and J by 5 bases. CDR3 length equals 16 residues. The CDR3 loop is CASSLFSGGLTGELFF. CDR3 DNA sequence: TGTGCCAGCAGCCTATTCTCTGGGGGACTAACCGGGGAGCTGTTTTTT.

CDR3 sequence (DNA): TGTGCCAGCAGCTTAACCATTATCTCTGGGGCCAACGTCCTGACTTTC. Amino acid sequence: CASSLTIISGANVLTF. V is TRBV7-2 and J is TRBJ2-6; no definite D call. Deletions cut 2 bases from V and 0 bases from J, with 8 bases between. CDR1 and CDR2 from the germline V gene are SGHTA and FQGNSA. The CDR3 extends over 16 amino acids.

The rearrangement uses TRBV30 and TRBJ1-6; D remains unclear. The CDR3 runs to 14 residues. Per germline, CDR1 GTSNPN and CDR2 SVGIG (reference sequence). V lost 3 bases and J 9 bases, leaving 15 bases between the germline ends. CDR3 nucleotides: TGTGCCTGGAGCGCGGAGACGCTGATTTCACCCCTCCACTTT. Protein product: CAWSAETLISPLHF.

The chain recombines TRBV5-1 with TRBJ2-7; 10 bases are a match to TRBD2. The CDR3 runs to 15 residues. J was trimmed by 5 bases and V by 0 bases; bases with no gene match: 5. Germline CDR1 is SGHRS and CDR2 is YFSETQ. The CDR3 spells CASSLGTSGLDEQYF. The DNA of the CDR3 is TGCGCCAGCAGCTTGGGGACTAGCGGTTTGGACGAGCAGTACTTC.

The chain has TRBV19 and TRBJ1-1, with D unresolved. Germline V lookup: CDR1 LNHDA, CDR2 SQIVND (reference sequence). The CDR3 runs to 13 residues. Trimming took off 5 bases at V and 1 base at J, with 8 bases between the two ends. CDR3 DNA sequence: TGTGCCAGTAGTCCGGGCTGGAACACTGAAGCTTTCTTT. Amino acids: CASSPGWNTEAFF.

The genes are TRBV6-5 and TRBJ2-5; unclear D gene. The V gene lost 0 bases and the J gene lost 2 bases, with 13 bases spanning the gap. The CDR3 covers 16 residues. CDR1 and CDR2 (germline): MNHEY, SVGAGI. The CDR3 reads CASSYSSSVGQETQYF. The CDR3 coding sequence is TGTGCCAGCAGTTACTCGAGTAGTGTGGGGCAAGAGACCCAGTACTTC.

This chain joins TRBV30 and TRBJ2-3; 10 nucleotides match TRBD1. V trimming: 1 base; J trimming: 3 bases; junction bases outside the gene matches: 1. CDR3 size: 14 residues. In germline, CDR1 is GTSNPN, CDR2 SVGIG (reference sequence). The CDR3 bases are TGTGCCTGGAGTGGACAGGGGGCAACAGATACGCAGTATTTT. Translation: CAWSGQGATDTQYF.

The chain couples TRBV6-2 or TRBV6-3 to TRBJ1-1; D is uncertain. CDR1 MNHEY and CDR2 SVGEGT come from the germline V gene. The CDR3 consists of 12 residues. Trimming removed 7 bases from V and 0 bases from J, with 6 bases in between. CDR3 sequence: CASKGLNTEAFF. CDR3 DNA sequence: TGTGCCAGCAAGGGTCTGAACACTGAAGCTTTCTTT.

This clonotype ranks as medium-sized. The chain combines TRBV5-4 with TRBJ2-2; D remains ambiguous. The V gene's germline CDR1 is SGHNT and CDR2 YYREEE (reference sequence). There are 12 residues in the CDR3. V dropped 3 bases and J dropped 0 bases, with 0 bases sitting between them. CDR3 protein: CASSSNTGELFF. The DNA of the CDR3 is TGTGCCAGCAGCTCGAACACCGGGGAGCTGTTTTTT.